The next 2 T cell receptor beta chains were all read from a single sample in a study of T cell repertoires in cytomegalovirus infection. For these TCRs, the target antigens are not known. MiXCR, applied by TCRdb to the reads, yields one record per CDR3 protein. The table lists around 710,000 distinct CDR3 sequences, 25% to 35% of them singletons. This specimen was cultured CD8+ T cells from PBMCs, taken from culture after CMV antigen stimulation. These TCRs come from a human donor in good health (CMV status not recorded). Some clones in this sample may be carry-over from other donors' samples.

A note on this clonotype: Being one base from a much bigger clone, this may be a read error. This chain joins TRBV6-8 and TRBJ1-5, with TRBD1 identical over 7 bases. CDR3 length: 12 amino acids. Germline-derived CDR1 and CDR2 are MNHGY and SAAAGT. The CDR3 protein is CAVRQGVQPRHF. Here the CDR3 DNA reads TGTGCCGTCAGACAGGGAGTTCAGCCCCGGCATTTT.

This chain connects TRBV28 to TRBJ1-1; D not certain. CDR1 MDHEN and CDR2 SYDVKM come from the germline V gene. Trimming took 5 bases from V and 0 from J, leaving 10 bases between them. The CDR3 sequence is 14 residues long. The CDR3 region has the DNA TGTGCCAGCAGTAATCTCGCCTTGAACACTGAAGCTTTCTTT. This sequence encodes CASSNLALNTEAFF.